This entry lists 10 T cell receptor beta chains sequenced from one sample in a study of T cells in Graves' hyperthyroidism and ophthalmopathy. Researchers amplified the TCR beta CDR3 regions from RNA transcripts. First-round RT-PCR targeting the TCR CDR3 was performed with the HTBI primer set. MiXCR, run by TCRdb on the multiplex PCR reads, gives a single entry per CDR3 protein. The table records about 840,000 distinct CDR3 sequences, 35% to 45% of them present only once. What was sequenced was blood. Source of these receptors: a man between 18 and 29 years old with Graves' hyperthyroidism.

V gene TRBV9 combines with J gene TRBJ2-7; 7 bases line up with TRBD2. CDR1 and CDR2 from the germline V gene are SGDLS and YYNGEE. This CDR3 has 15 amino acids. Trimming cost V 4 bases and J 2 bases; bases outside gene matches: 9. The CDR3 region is CASSPAGDPTYEQYF. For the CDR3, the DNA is TGTGCCAGCAGCCCCGCGGGGGATCCGACCTACGAGCAGTACTTC.

Written as DNA, the CDR3 is TGTGCCAACAGATCTAGCGGCCAAGAGACCCAGTACTTC. Encoded protein: CANRSSGQETQYF. The gene calls are TRBV6-5 and TRBJ2-5; 7 bases are shared with TRBD2. The germline CDR1 and CDR2 sequences are MNHEY and SVGAGI. After removal of 10 bases from V and 1 base from J, the junction contained 6 bases not matched to a gene. The CDR3 totals 13 residues.

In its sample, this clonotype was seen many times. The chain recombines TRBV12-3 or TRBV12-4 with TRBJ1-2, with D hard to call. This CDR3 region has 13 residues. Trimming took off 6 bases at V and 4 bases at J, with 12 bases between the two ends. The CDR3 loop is CASRLTQSYGYTF. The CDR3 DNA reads TGTGCCAGCAGGCTGACACAGAGCTATGGCTACACCTTC.

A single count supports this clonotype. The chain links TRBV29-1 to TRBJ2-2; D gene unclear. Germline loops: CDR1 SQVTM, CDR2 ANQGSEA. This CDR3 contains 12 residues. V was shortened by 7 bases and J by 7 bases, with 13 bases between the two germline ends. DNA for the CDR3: TGCAGCGCCACCCGCCGCGGCGGGGAGCTGTTTTTT. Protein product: CSATRRGGELFF.

CDR3 bases: TGTGCCAGCAACACTGACAGGGGTCGGGAAAAACTGTTTTTT. Its translation: CASNTDRGREKLFF. J is TRBJ1-4 and V is TRBV7-9, with 8 bases that match TRBD1. Germline V CDR1 and CDR2: SEHNR, FQNEAQ (reference sequence). The junction had 9 bases not matched to a gene; V was cut back by 7 bases and J by 8 bases. The length of the CDR3 is 14 residues.

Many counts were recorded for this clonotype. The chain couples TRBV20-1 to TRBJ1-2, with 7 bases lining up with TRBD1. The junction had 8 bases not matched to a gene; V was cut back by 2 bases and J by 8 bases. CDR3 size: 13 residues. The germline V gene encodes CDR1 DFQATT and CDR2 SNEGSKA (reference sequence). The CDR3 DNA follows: TGCAGTGCTAGACTAGGGGGCGCGGTGGGCTACACCTTC. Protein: CSARLGGAVGYTF.

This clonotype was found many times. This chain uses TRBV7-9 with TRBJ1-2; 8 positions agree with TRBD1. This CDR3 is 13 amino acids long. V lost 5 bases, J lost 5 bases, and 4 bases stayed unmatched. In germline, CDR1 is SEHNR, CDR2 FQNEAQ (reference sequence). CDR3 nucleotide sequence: TGTGCCAGCAGCGGAGGGACAGGTTATGGCTACACCTTC. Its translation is CASSGGTGYGYTF.

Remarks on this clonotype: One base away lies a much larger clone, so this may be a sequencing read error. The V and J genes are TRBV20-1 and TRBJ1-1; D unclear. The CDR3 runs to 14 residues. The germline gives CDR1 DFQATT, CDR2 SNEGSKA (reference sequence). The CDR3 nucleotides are TGCAGAGCTAGAGACGGAACAACAAGGACTGAAGCTTTCTTT. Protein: CRARDGTTRTEAFF.

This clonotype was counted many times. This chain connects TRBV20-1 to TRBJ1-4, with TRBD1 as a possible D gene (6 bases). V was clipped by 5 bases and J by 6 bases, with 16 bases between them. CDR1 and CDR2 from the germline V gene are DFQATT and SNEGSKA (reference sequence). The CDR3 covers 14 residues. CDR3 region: CSAGRGARDEKLFF. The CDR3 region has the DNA TGCAGTGCTGGAAGGGGGGCACGGGATGAAAAACTGTTTTTT.

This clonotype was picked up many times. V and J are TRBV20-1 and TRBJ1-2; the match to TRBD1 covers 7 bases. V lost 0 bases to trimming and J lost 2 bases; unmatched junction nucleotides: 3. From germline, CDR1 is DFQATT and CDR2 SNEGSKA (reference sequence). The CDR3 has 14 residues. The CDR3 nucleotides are TGCAGTGCTAGAGATCGGGGACAGAACTATGGCTACACCTTC. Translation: CSARDRGQNYGYTF.